The 18 T cell receptor beta chains below were found in one sample sequenced in a study of STAT5B mutations in CD4+ large granular lymphocyte leukemia. The repertoire was sequenced with immunoSEQ multiplex PCR; TCRdb's copy has only in-frame clones and lacks some. The table records 48,000 or so clones, around 70% of them present only once. The sample taken for sequencing was CD4+ T cells from blood buffy coats. The receptors originated from a human donor in good health.

This chain links TRBV4-1 with TRBJ1-4, with 7 bases fitting TRBD1. The CDR3 contains 15 residues. Looked up from germline, CDR1 is MGHRA and CDR2 is YSYEKL. Trimming removed 1 base from V and 8 bases from J; junction bases left unmatched: 7. The CDR3 DNA follows: TGCGCCAGCAGCCAAGCGGACAGGTCGAGCGAAAAACTGTTTTTT. Its protein is CASSQADRSSEKLFF.

The rearrangement uses TRBV28 and TRBJ1-5; D is undetermined. Looked up from germline, CDR1 is MDHEN and CDR2 is SYDVKM. V lost 6 bases and J 0 bases, leaving 21 bases between the germline ends. This CDR3 comprises 18 residues. CDR3 region: CASRTLGRWYHSNQPQHF. In DNA, the CDR3 is TGTGCCAGCAGGACGCTGGGTCGGTGGTACCATAGCAATCAGCCCCAGCATTTT. The full variable domain, completed using reference TRBV28 and TRBJ1-5, is DVKVTQSSRYLVKRTGEKVFLECVQDMDHENMFWYRQDPGLGLRLIYFSYDVKMKEKGDIPEGYSVSREKKERFSLILESASTNQTSMYLCASRTLGRWYHSNQPQHFGDGTRLSIL.

The chain combines TRBV10-3 with TRBJ1-2, with a tentative D call TRBD1 (5 bases). V was trimmed by 6 bases and J by 1 base, leaving 9 bases between them. CDR3 length: 13 amino acids. Germline CDR1 and CDR2: ENHRY and SYGVKD. The CDR3 region is CAIRETDNYGYTF. The CDR3 bases are TGTGCCATCAGGGAGACAGATAACTATGGCTACACCTTC.

This clone was found a few times. The CDR3 here is CASSLLYDNEQFF. DNA of the CDR3: TGTGCCAGCAGTTTACTTTACGACAATGAGCAGTTCTTC. The V and J genes are TRBV6-5 and TRBJ2-1; unclear D gene. Trimming left V 4 bases short and J 5 bases short, with 9 bases between. CDR1 and CDR2 (germline): MNHEY, SVGAGI. CDR3 length: 13 amino acids.

This chain uses TRBV30 with TRBJ1-2; maybe TRBD1 (5 bases). Deletions cut 6 bases from V and 5 bases from J, with 13 bases between. Germline V gene lookup returns CDR1 GTSNPN and CDR2 SVGIG (reference sequence). The CDR3 is 12 amino acids. CDR3 sequence reads: CACSGGWYGYTF. The CDR3 coding sequence is TGTGCCTGCTCCGGGGGTTGGTATGGCTACACCTTC. The complete variable domain, with remaining parts taken from reference TRBV30 and TRBJ1-2, reads SQTIHQWPATLVQPVGSPLSLECTVEGTSNPNLYWYRQAAGRGLQLLFYSVGIGQISSEVPQNLSASRPQDRQFILSSKKLLLSDSGFYLCACSGGWYGYTFGSGTRLTVV.

Here the CDR3 DNA reads TGTGCCAGTAGTATCGGGTTCCTGCTGGGCGGGGAGCTGTTTTTT. This gives the protein CASSIGFLLGGELFF. V usage is TRBV19 and J usage is TRBJ2-2; D is uncertain. Trimming shortened V by 3 bases and J by 7 bases, and 15 bases separated the two germline ends. CDR1 LNHDA and CDR2 SQIVND come from the germline V gene (reference sequence). The CDR3 consists of 15 residues. The full variable domain, with the rest looked up from reference TRBV19 and TRBJ2-2, is DGGITQSPKYLFRKEGQNVTLSCEQNLNHDAMYWYRQDPGQGLRLIYYSQIVNDFQKGDIAEGYSVSREKKESFPLTVTSAQKNPTAFYLCASSIGFLLGGELFFGEGSRLTVL.

This clone has only one observation. This chain connects TRBV28 to TRBJ2-3; 8 bases align to TRBD2. With V trimmed by 7 bases and J by 2 bases, 5 bases remained unmatched. The V gene's germline CDR1 is MDHEN and CDR2 SYDVKM. The CDR3 runs 14 residues. CDR3 in DNA: TGTGCCAGCACACGGGGGGGGGACACAGATACGCAGTATTTT. It translates to CASTRGGDTDTQYF.

V usage is TRBV5-5 and J usage is TRBJ2-5, with 7 bases that match TRBD2. The V gene end was trimmed by 4 bases and the J gene end by 2 bases; junction bases not matched to a gene: 5. The CDR3 runs 14 residues. Looked up from germline, CDR1 is SGHKS and CDR2 is YYEKEE (reference sequence). DNA of the CDR3: TGTGCCAGCAGCACCCCGGGGGGACAAGAGACCCAGTACTTC. The encoded protein is CASSTPGGQETQYF.

The chain is built from TRBV6-5 and TRBJ2-5; tentatively, D is TRBD2 (5 bases). The CDR3 extends over 15 amino acids. The V and J ends lost 0 bases and 4 bases respectively, with 12 bases between them. Per germline, CDR1 MNHEY and CDR2 SVGAGI. The CDR3 spells CASSYSASLGETQYF. CDR3 bases: TGTGCCAGCAGTTACTCGGCTAGCCTGGGAGAGACCCAGTACTTC.

The chain recombines TRBV15 with TRBJ2-1, with D possibly being TRBD1 (5 bases). The CDR3 has 15 residues. V shed 2 bases and J shed 0 bases, with 8 bases lying between them. Looked up from germline, CDR1 is LNHNV and CDR2 is YYDKDF (reference sequence). As DNA, the CDR3 is TGTGCCACCAGCAGACTAGACAGCTCCTACAATGAGCAGTTCTTC. This translates into CATSRLDSSYNEQFF.

The chain couples TRBV29-1 to TRBJ2-5; perhaps TRBD1 as D (5 bases). CDR1 is SQVTM, CDR2 ANQGSEA, per germline. The CDR3 contains 13 residues. V dropped 5 bases and J dropped 1 base, with 11 bases sitting between them. CDR3 loop: CSVRQTLQETQYF. The CDR3 nucleotides are TGCAGCGTTAGACAGACCCTCCAAGAGACCCAGTACTTC.

The chain is built from TRBV27 and TRBJ1-1; the D gene is possibly TRBD1 (6 bases). V gave up 4 bases and J gave up 5 bases, with 11 bases separating them. Germline V gene sequence: CDR1 MNHEY, CDR2 SMNVEV (reference sequence). This CDR3 has 13 amino acids. CDR3 in DNA: TGTGCCAGCAGTTCGAACACAGGGACTGAAGCTTTCTTT. This sequence encodes CASSSNTGTEAFF.

This clone was seen a few times. The CDR3 DNA sequence: TGTGCCAGCAGCTTAGACCCCAGGGATGGCTACACCTTC. Encoded protein: CASSLDPRDGYTF. The chain employs TRBV7-8 and TRBJ1-2; TRBD1 is a possible D gene (5 bases). V was pared by 1 base and J by 6 bases, with 9 bases between. The V gene's germline CDR1 is SGHVS and CDR2 FQNEAQ. The CDR3 extends over 13 amino acids.

The CDR3 reads CASTFEGGPRGYTF. The CDR3 bases are TGTGCCAGCACTTTTGAGGGGGGGCCACGTGGCTACACCTTC. The rearrangement uses TRBV6-1 and TRBJ1-2, with D perhaps matching TRBD1 (6 bases). V was clipped by 7 bases and J by 7 bases, with 19 bases between them. CDR1 is MNHNS and CDR2 is SASEGT in the germline V gene. The CDR3 runs 14 residues.

The table lists this clone with a few counts. This chain connects TRBV29-1 to TRBJ1-1; 8 nucleotides agree with TRBD1. V dropped 3 bases and J dropped 8; count of bases not matched to a gene: 17. The CDR3 has 16 residues. The germline CDR1 and CDR2 sequences are SQVTM and ANQGSEA. The CDR3 loop is CSVDLIRGHRGTEAFF. CDR3 bases: TGCAGCGTTGATCTCATCAGGGGGCACCGAGGTACGGAAGCTTTCTTT. Full variable domain (missing parts from reference TRBV29-1 and TRBJ1-1): SAVISQKPSRDICQRGTSLTIQCQVDSQVTMMFWYRQQPGQSLTLIATANQGSEATYESGFVIDKFPISRPNLTFSTLTVSNMSPEDSSIYLCSVDLIRGHRGTEAFFGQGTRLTVV.

This clone has only one observation. This chain links TRBV10-3 with TRBJ2-2; tentative D call: TRBD2 (6 bases). The V gene's germline CDR1 is ENHRY and CDR2 SYGVKD. V was trimmed by 6 bases and J by 5 bases, leaving 13 bases between them. CDR3 length equals 14 residues. DNA of the CDR3: TGTGCCATCAGGGGGGGAGTAAAGACCGGGGAGCTGTTTTTT. It yields the protein CAIRGGVKTGELFF.

The V and J genes are TRBV7-9 and TRBJ1-2; D call uncertain. CDR3 length equals 13 residues. Deletions cut 2 bases from V and 4 bases from J, with 8 bases between. Germline CDR1 and CDR2: SEHNR and FQNEAQ (reference sequence). The CDR3 region is CASSLSGSYGYTF. The DNA for the CDR3 is TGTGCCAGCAGCTTATCCGGGAGCTATGGCTACACCTTC.

V and J are TRBV19 and TRBJ1-5; D uncertain. CDR3 length: 14 amino acids. Germline V gene lookup returns CDR1 LNHDA and CDR2 SQIVND (reference sequence). The V gene lost 3 bases and the J gene lost 1 base, with 7 bases spanning the gap. CDR3 in DNA: TGTGCCAGTAGTATGAGGGCAAGCAATCAGCCCCAGCATTTT. As protein: CASSMRASNQPQHF.